These 18 T cell receptor beta chains came from one sample sequenced in a study of shared clonotypes between healthy human individuals. Profiling relied on immunoSEQ multiplex PCR, and the TCRdb table lists in-frame clones only, not all of them. The sample consists of some 510,000 clones, about four fifths of them appearing once. Sequenced: PBMCs. These receptors originate from a woman in her forties in good health. Some clones in this sample may be carry-over from other donors' samples.

This clone has only one observation. The chain couples TRBV5-1 to TRBJ2-6; TRBD1 agrees at 7 bases. CDR3 size: 14 residues. J lost 0 bases, V lost 7 bases, and 1 base had no gene match. The germline gives CDR1 SGHRS, CDR2 YFSETQ. The CDR3 protein is CASDRDSGANVLTF. The CDR3 DNA reads as TGCGCCAGCGACAGGGACTCTGGGGCCAACGTCCTGACTTTC.

The chain recombines TRBV9 with TRBJ1-2; D perhaps matches TRBD1 (6 bases). The ends were cut back, 4 bases at V and 4 bases at J, with 20 bases in the middle. The CDR3 totals 16 residues. Per the germline V gene, CDR1 is SGDLS and CDR2 is YYNGEE. CDR3 bases: TGTGCCAGCAGCCCCCCAGGGACACCCTCGGGCTATGGCTACACCTTC. Translation gives CASSPPGTPSGYGYTF.

The genes are TRBV28 and TRBJ2-1, with TRBD2 identical over 10 bases. Per germline, CDR1 MDHEN and CDR2 SYDVKM. Trimming took 6 bases from V and 8 from J; bases not matched to a gene: 4. The CDR3 contains 13 residues. The CDR3 loop reads CASRISGRYEQFF. CDR3 nucleotides: TGTGCCAGCAGGATTAGCGGGAGGTATGAGCAGTTCTTC.

V is TRBV11-3 and J is TRBJ2-2; tentative D call: TRBD2 (6 bases). The CDR3 is made up of 16 amino acids. V gave up 3 bases and J gave up 0 bases, with 11 bases separating them. The germline gives CDR1 SGHNT, CDR2 YENEEA. The CDR3 reads CASSFTSRANTGELFF. CDR3 nucleotide sequence: TGTGCCAGCAGCTTCACTAGCCGCGCGAACACCGGGGAGCTGTTTTTT.

The gene calls are TRBV27 and TRBJ2-7; 7 bases line up with TRBD2. In germline, CDR1 is MNHEY, CDR2 SMNVEV (reference sequence). V lost 0 bases to trimming and J lost 6 bases; unmatched junction nucleotides: 5. This CDR3 region has 14 residues. The CDR3 nucleotides are TGTGCCAGCAGTTTATCGGGGACTATTTTCGAGCAGTACTTC. Its protein is CASSLSGTIFEQYF.

This chain joins TRBV5-5 and TRBJ2-5, with TRBD1 identical over 7 bases. CDR3 length equals 14 residues. The V and J ends lost 5 bases and 3 bases, in that order; junction bases with no gene match: 7. Germline lookup yields CDR1 SGHKS and CDR2 YYEKEE (reference sequence). CDR3 DNA sequence: TGTGCCAGCAGATTGACAGGGACGAAAGAGACCCAGTACTTC. Protein: CASRLTGTKETQYF. Filled out from reference TRBV5-5 and TRBJ2-5, the complete variable domain reads DAGVTQSPTHLIKTRGQQVTLRCSPISGHKSVSWYQQVLGQGPQFIFQYYEKEERGRGNFPDRFSARQFPNYSSELNVNALLLGDSALYLCASRLTGTKETQYFGPGTRLLVL.

On this clone: This same CDR3 is encoded by further DNA sequences in the sample. The gene calls are TRBV18 and TRBJ1-1; no definite D call. Trimming shortened V by 2 bases and J by 1 base, and 8 bases separated the two germline ends. The CDR3 sequence is 14 residues long. Germline lookup yields CDR1 KGHSH and CDR2 LQKENI. The CDR3, as DNA: TGTGCCAGCTCACCATATCGAGAGAACACTGAAGCTTTCTTT. Protein sequence: CASSPYRENTEAFF.

The V gene is TRBV30, the J gene TRBJ1-2; D is ambiguous. With 0 bases removed from V and 8 bases from J, the gap between germline ends came to 13 bases. The germline gives CDR1 GTSNPN, CDR2 SVGIG (reference sequence). The CDR3 consists of 13 residues. CDR3 residues: CAWSVSLIGGYTF. As DNA, the CDR3 is TGTGCCTGGAGTGTATCCCTTATTGGGGGCTACACCTTC.

The chain uses TRBV6-5 and TRBJ2-1; D not certain. Per the germline V gene, CDR1 is MNHEY and CDR2 is SVGAGI. Trimming took off 6 bases at V and 5 bases at J, with 17 bases between the two ends. The CDR3 covers 15 residues. The DNA for the CDR3 is TGTGCCAGCAGACCTTTAGCTGGGCTCAACAATGAGCAGTTCTTC. It yields the protein CASRPLAGLNNEQFF.

The chain links TRBV11-2 to TRBJ2-7; tentative D call: TRBD1 (6 bases). CDR3 length: 15 residues. Between the trimmed V and J ends, which lost 2 bases and 4 bases, there was a span of 15 bases. Germline-derived CDR1 and CDR2 are SGHAT and FQNNGV. The chain's CDR3 is CASSLPFGQLYEQYF. The CDR3 DNA follows: TGTGCCAGCAGCTTACCCTTCGGACAGCTATACGAGCAGTACTTC.

The gene calls are TRBV6-1 and TRBJ2-7; D is possibly TRBD1 (5 bases). CDR3 length equals 14 residues. V shed 4 bases and J shed 0 bases, with 10 bases lying between them. Germline values: CDR1 MNHNS, CDR2 SASEGT. CDR3 loop: CASSAPGHSYEQYF. The CDR3 DNA follows: TGTGCCAGCAGTGCCCCCGGACACTCCTACGAGCAGTACTTC.

The chain joins TRBV11-2 to TRBJ2-1; D is perhaps TRBD1 or TRBD2 (5 bases each). This CDR3 comprises 16 residues. Trimming cost V 5 bases and J 3 bases, with 17 bases left between them. Germline-derived CDR1 and CDR2 are SGHAT and FQNNGV. The CDR3 region has the DNA TGTGCCAGCAGCGCCAAACCCGGGACGAGCTACAATGAGCAGTTCTTC. It encodes CASSAKPGTSYNEQFF.

This chain uses TRBV19 with TRBJ2-3; 11 bases agree with TRBD1. This CDR3 has 15 amino acids. The V gene end was trimmed by 5 bases and the J gene end by 6 bases; junction bases not matched to a gene: 7. Germline V CDR1 and CDR2: LNHDA, SQIVND (reference sequence). The CDR3 protein is CASSSGQGVGDTQYF. CDR3 nucleotides: TGTGCCAGTAGTTCGGGACAGGGGGTAGGGGATACGCAGTATTTT.

The V call is TRBV12-5, the J call TRBJ2-5; TRBD2 aligns across 8 bases. V was clipped by 3 bases and J by 5 bases; unmatched bases: 2. The CDR3 extends over 13 amino acids. Germline CDR1 reads LGHNT; CDR2 reads FRNRAP. The CDR3 region is CASGLAGVETQYF. The DNA for the CDR3 is TGTGCTAGTGGTTTAGCGGGAGTTGAGACCCAGTACTTC.

This chain connects TRBV30 to TRBJ2-2; D is unresolved. The CDR3 runs to 13 residues. Germline V CDR1 and CDR2: GTSNPN, SVGIG (reference sequence). V lost 7 bases to trimming and J lost 1 base, with 10 bases between them. CDR3 loop: CALLPRNTGELFF. CDR3 in DNA: TGTGCCTTACTACCGCGGAACACCGGGGAGCTGTTTTTT.

This clone has just one count. The rearrangement joins TRBV7-7 to TRBJ2-3; D remains ambiguous. Germline CDR1 SSHAT, CDR2 FNYEAQ (reference sequence). Trimming removed 5 bases from V and 6 bases from J, with 12 bases in between. The CDR3 runs to 13 residues. This CDR3 is CASSQDVIDTQYF. CDR3 sequence (DNA): TGTGCCAGCAGCCAGGACGTAATCGATACGCAGTATTTT.

The chain has TRBV6-5 and TRBJ1-1; TRBD1 is a possible D gene (5 bases). The CDR3 has 12 amino acids. CDR1 and CDR2 (germline): MNHEY, SVGAGI. V was clipped by 5 bases and J by 7 bases, with 11 bases between them. CDR3 residues: CASSPDRIEAFF. CDR3 in DNA: TGTGCCAGCAGTCCAGACAGAATTGAAGCTTTCTTT.

The rearrangement joins TRBV29-1 to TRBJ1-1; no clear D. The CDR3 length is 13 residues. Germline V gene lookup returns CDR1 SQVTM and CDR2 ANQGSEA. Trimming left V 2 bases short and J 3 bases short, with 10 bases between. The CDR3 nucleotides read TGCAGCGTTGAAACGTGGAGGGACACTGAAGCTTTCTTT. Translation gives CSVETWRDTEAFF.